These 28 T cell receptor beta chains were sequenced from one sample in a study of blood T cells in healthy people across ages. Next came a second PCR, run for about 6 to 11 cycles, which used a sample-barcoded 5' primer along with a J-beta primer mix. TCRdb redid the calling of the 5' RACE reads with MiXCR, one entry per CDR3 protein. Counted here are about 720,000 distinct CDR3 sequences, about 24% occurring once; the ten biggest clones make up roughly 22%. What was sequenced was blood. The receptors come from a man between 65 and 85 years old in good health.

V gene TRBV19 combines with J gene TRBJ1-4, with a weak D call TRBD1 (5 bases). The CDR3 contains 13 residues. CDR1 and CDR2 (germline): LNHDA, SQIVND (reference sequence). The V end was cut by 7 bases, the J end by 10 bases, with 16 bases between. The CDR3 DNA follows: TGTGCCAGTACTCCGGACCCGAGGGGAAAACTGTTTTTT. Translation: CASTPDPRGKLFF.

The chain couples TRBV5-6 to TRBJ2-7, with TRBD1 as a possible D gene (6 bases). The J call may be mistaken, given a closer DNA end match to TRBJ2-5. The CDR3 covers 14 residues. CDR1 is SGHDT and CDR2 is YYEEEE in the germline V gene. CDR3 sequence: CASSSTDSQETQYF. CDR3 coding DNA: TGTGCCAGCAGCTCGACGGACAGCCAAGAGACCCAGTACTTC.

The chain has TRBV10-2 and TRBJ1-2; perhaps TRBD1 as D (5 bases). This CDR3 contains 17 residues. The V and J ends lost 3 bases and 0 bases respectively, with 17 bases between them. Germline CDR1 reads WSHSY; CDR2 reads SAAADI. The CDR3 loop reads CASSDRRPGGTNYGYTF. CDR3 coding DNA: TGCGCCAGCAGTGACAGGAGGCCCGGGGGAACTAACTATGGCTACACCTTC.

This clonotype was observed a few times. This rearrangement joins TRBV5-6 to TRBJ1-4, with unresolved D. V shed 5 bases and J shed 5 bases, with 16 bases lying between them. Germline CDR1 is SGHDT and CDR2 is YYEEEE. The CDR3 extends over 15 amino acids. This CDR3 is CASSLLGMGNEKLFF. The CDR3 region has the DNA TGTGCCAGCAGTCTCTTGGGGATGGGGAATGAAAAACTGTTTTTT.

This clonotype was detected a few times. The CDR3 coding sequence is TGTGCCAGCAGCTCAGGCCCCGGTGGGATGAATGAGCAGTTCTTC. Protein: CASSSGPGGMNEQFF. This chain uses TRBV7-9 with TRBJ2-1; no definite D call. V gave up 4 bases and J gave up 7 bases, with 17 bases separating them. The CDR3 consists of 15 residues. Per germline, CDR1 SEHNR and CDR2 FQNEAQ (reference sequence).

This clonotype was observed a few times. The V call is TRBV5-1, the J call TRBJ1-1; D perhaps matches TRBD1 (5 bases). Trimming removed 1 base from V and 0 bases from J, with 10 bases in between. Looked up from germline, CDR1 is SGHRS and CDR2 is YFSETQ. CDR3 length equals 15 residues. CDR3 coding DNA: TGCGCCAGCAGCTTGCACACGGGGGTGAACACTGAAGCTTTCTTT. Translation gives CASSLHTGVNTEAFF. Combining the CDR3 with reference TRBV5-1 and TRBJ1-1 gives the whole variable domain KAGVTQTPRYLIKTRGQQVTLSCSPISGHRSVSWYQQTPGQGLQFLFEYFSETQRNKGNFPGRFSGRQFSNSRSEMNVSTLELGDSALYLCASSLHTGVNTEAFFGQGTRLTVV.

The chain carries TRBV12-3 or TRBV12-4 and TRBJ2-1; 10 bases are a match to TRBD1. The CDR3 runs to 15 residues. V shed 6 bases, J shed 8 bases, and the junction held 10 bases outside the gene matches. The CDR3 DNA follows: TGTGCCAGCAGACCTTGGGACAGGGGTGGGCATGAGCAGTTCTTC. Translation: CASRPWDRGGHEQFF.

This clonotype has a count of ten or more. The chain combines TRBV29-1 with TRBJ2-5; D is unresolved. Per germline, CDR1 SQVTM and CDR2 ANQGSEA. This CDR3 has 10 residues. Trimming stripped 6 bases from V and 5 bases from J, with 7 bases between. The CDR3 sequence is CSVKWETQYF. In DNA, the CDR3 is TGCAGCGTGAAATGGGAGACCCAGTACTTC.

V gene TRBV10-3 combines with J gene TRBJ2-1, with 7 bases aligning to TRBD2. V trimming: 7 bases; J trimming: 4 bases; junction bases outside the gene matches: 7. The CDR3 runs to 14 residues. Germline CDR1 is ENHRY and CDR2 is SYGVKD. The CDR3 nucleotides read TGTGCCATCAAGGCTAGCGGATCTTACAATGAGCAGTTCTTC. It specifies CAIKASGSYNEQFF.

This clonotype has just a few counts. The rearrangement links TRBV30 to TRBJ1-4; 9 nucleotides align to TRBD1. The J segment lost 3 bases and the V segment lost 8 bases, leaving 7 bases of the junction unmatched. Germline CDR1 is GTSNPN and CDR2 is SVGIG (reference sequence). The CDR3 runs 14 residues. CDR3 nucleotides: TGTGCCGTGGACAGGGGATGGGCTAATGAAAAACTGTTTTTT. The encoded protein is CAVDRGWANEKLFF.

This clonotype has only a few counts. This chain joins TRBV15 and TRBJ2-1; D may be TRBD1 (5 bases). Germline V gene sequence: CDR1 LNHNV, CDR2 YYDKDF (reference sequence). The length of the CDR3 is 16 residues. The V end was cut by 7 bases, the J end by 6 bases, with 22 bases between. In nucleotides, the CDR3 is TGTGCCACCATCGGAAAGGGGCAAGGCCCCACCAATGAGCAGTTCTTC. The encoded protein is CATIGKGQGPTNEQFF.

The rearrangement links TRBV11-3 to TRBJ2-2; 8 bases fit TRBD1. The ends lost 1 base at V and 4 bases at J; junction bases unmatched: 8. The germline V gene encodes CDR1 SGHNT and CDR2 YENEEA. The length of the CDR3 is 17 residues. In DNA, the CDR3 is TGTGCCAGCAGCTTAGGAGGGCCAGACAGGGGCACCGGGGAGCTGTTTTTT. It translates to CASSLGGPDRGTGELFF. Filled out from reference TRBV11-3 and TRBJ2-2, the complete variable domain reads EAGVVQSPRYKIIEKKQPVAFWCNPISGHNTLYWYLQNLGQGPELLIRYENEEAVDDSQLPKDRFSAERLKGVDSTLKIQPAELGDSAVYLCASSLGGPDRGTGELFFGEGSRLTVL.

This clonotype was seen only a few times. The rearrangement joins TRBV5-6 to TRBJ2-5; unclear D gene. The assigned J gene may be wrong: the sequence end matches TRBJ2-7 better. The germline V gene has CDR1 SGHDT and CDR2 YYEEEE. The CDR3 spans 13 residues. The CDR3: CASSWISTYEQYF. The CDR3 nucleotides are TGTGCCAGCAGCTGGATCAGTACCTACGAGCAGTACTTC.

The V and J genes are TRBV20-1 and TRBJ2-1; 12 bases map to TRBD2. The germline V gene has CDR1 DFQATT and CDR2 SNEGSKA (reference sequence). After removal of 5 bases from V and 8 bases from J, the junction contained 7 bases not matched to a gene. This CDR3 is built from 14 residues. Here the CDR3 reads CSAPRLAGVDEQFF. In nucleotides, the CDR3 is TGCAGTGCTCCAAGACTAGCGGGAGTGGATGAGCAGTTCTTC.

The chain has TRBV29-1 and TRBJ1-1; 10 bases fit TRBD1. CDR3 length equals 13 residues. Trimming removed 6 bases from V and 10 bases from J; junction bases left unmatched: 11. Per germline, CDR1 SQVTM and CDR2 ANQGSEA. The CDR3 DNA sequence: TGCAGCGTGGACAGGGGGGTCGGTGATCCAGCTTTCTTT. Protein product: CSVDRGVGDPAFF.

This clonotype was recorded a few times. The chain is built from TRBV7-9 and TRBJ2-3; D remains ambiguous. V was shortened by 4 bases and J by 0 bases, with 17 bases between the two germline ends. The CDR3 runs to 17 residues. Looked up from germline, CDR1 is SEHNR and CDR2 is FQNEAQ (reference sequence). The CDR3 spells CASSSPPPGKSTDTQYF. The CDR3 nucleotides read TGTGCCAGCAGCTCCCCACCTCCTGGGAAGAGCACAGATACGCAGTATTTT. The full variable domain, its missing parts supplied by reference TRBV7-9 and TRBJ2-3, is DTGVSQNPRHKITKRGQNVTFRCDPISEHNRLYWYRQTLGQGPEFLTYFQNEAQLEKSRLLSDRFSAERPKGSFSTLEIQRTEQGDSAMYLCASSSPPPGKSTDTQYFGPGTRLTVL.

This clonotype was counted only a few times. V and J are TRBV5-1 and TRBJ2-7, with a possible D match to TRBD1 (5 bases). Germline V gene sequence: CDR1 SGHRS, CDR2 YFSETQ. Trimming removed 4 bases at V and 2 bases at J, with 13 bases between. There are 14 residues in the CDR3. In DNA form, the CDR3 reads TGCGCCAGCAGCGTGACAGTCAAACCCTACGAGCAGTACTTC. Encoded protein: CASSVTVKPYEQYF.

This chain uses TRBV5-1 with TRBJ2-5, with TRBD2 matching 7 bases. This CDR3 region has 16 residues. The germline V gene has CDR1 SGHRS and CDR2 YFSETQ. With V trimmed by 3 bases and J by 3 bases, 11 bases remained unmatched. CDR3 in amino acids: CASSWFPGRGKETQYF. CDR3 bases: TGCGCCAGCAGCTGGTTCCCCGGGCGGGGGAAAGAGACCCAGTACTTC.

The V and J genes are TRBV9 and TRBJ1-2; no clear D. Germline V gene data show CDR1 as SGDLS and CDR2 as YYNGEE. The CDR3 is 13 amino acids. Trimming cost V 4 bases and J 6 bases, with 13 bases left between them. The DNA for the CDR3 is TGTGCCAGCAGCACTGTCCTTCGGGATGGCTACACCTTC. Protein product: CASSTVLRDGYTF.

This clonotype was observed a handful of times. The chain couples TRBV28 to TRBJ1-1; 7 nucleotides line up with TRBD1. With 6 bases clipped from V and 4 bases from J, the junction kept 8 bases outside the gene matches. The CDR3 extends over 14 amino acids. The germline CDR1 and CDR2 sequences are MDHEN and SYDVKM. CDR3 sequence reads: CASRRDRVVTEAFF. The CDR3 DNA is TGTGCCAGCAGGCGAGACAGGGTAGTCACTGAAGCTTTCTTT.

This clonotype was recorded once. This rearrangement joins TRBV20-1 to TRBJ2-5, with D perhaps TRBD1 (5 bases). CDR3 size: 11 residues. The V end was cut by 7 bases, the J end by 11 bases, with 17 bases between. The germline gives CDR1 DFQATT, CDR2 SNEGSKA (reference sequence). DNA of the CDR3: TGCAGTGTGCGGACACAGCTAGAGCAGTACTTC. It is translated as CSVRTQLEQYF.

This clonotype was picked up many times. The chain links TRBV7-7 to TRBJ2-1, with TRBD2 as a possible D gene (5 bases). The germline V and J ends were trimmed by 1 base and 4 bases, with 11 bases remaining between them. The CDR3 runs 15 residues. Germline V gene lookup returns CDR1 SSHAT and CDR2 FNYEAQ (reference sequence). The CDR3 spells CASSLGAGGYNEQFF. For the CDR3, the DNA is TGTGCCAGCAGCTTAGGGGCAGGAGGATACAATGAGCAGTTCTTC.

The CDR3 loop is CSAYRGGYTF. As DNA, the CDR3 is TGCAGTGCTTACAGGGGTGGCTACACCTTC. The rearrangement joins TRBV20-1 to TRBJ1-2, with 7 bases fitting TRBD1. The V segment lost 5 bases and the J segment 7 bases; nucleotides outside the gene matches: 1. This CDR3 is 10 amino acids long. Germline V gene data show CDR1 as DFQATT and CDR2 as SNEGSKA (reference sequence).

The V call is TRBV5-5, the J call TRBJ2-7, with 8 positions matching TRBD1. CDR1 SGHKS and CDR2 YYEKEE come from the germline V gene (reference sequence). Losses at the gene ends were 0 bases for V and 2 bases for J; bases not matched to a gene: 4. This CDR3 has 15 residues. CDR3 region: CASSLATGVPYEQYF. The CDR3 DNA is TGTGCCAGCAGCTTGGCGACAGGGGTACCCTACGAGCAGTACTTC.

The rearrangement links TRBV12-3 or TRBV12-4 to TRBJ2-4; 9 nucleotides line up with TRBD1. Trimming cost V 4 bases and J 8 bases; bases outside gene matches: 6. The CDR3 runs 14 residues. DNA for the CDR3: TGTGCCAGCAGTTCCAAGACAGGGGGGGACATTCAGTACTTC. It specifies CASSSKTGGDIQYF.

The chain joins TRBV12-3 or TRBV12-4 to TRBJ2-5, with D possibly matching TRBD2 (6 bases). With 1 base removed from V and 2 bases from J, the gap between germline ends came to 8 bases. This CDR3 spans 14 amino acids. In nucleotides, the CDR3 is TGTGCCAGCAGTTTAGGGGACTGGCAAGAGACCCAGTACTTC. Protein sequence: CASSLGDWQETQYF.

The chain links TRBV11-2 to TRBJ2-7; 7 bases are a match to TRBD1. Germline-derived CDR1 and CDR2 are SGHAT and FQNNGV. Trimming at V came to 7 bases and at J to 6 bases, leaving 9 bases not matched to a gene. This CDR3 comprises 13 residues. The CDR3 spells CASKETGFREQYF. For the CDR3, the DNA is TGTGCCAGCAAGGAGACAGGGTTCCGCGAGCAGTACTTC. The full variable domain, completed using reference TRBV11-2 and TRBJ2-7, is EAGVAQSPRYKIIEKRQSVAFWCNPISGHATLYWYQQILGQGPKLLIQFQNNGVVDDSQLPKDRFSAERLKGVDSTLKIQPAKLEDSAVYLCASKETGFREQYFGPGTRLTVT.

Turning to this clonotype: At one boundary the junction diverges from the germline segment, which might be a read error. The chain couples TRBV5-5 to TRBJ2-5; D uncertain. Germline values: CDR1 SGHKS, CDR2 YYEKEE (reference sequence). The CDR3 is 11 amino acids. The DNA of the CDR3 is TGTGCCAGCAGCTTAGGATCTGGCAGTGACTTC. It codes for CASSLGSGSDF.